This T cell receptor beta chain was sequenced during a study of blood T cell repertoires in COVID-19. The overall study: There were acute and convalescent COVID-19 samples, and they came from the United States, Italy and Spain. In each case, the material was cDNA or gDNA derived from T cells, B-cell-depleted T cells, or PBMCs.

Assay used: immunoSEQ multiplex PCR; TCRdb lists only in-frame clones, some missing. The top ten clones hold 0.7% to 1% of a sample with about 430,000 clones, approximately 90% of them seen once. The CDR3 contains 10 residues. Germline-derived CDR1 and CDR2 are SNHLY and FYNNEI. Trimming left V 9 bases short and J 2 bases short, with 3 bases between. The source material was peripheral blood. The source of this sequence is a man between 18 and 35 years old with COVID-19, enrolled during active disease. The chain joins TRBV2 to TRBJ2-3; D gene uncertain. The CDR3 is CARHTDTQYF. The CDR3 DNA reads TGTGCCAGACACACAGATACGCAGTATTTT.